The 7 T cell receptor beta chains given below trace back to one sample, sequenced in a study of Ad26.COV2.S vaccination and SARS-CoV-2 variants. Treatment here: around 19 received Ad26.COV2.S at low or high dose, single or two shots; a few received placebo; per-sample allocation not given. Sampling was done on day 63 after the first vaccine or placebo injection. The protocol was immunoSEQ multiplex PCR, while the TCRdb copy is restricted to in-frame clones and leaves out a portion. The sample contains fewer than 800,000 clones, roughly 90% of which appear only once. The source was peripheral blood, collected in a trial of Ad26.COV2.S vaccine versus placebo. Receptors originate from a person between 18 and 60 years old who received the Ad26.COV2.S COVID-19 vaccine or a placebo.

Details on this clone: Within the sample, other DNA sequences also encode this same CDR3. The CDR3 here is CASSLGTGELFF. The CDR3 DNA reads TGTGCCAGCAGTTTGGGAACCGGGGAGCTGTTTTTT. The V call is TRBV12-3 or TRBV12-4, the J call TRBJ2-2; D remains ambiguous. The CDR3 is 12 amino acids. Trimming removed 3 bases from V and 5 bases from J, with 4 bases in between.

This rearrangement joins TRBV29-1 to TRBJ2-7; no definite D call. CDR3 length: 12 amino acids. V was shortened by 0 bases and J by 3 bases, with 6 bases between the two germline ends. Germline CDR1 reads SQVTM; CDR2 reads ANQGSEA. The CDR3: CSVEDGDYEQYF. The CDR3 DNA sequence: TGCAGCGTTGAAGACGGAGACTACGAGCAGTACTTC.

About this clone itself: The same CDR3 arises from other DNA sequences in this sample as well. The rearrangement joins TRBV7-2 to TRBJ1-5; D gene uncertain. Per germline, CDR1 SGHTA and CDR2 FQGNSA. The V and J ends lost 5 bases and 0 bases respectively, with 5 bases between them. This CDR3 contains 13 residues. The CDR3 sequence: CASSPYSNQPQHF. The CDR3 DNA is TGTGCCAGCAGCCCTTATAGCAATCAGCCCCAGCATTTT.

This clone was seen more than once but under ten times. The rearrangement uses TRBV27 and TRBJ1-4; D perhaps matches TRBD1 (5 bases). There are 15 residues in the CDR3. Trimming cost V 6 bases and J 4 bases, with 15 bases left between them. Germline V gene lookup returns CDR1 MNHEY and CDR2 SMNVEV (reference sequence). CDR3 in DNA: TGTGCCAGCAGCCTAGCCGGGACGGGTAATGAAAAACTGTTTTTT. Its protein is CASSLAGTGNEKLFF. The entire variable domain, with the rest obtained from reference TRBV27 and TRBJ1-4, is as follows: EAQVTQNPRYLITVTGKKLTVTCSQNMNHEYMSWYRQDPGLGLRQIYYSMNVEVTDKGDVPEGYKVSRKEKRNFPLILESPSPNQTSLYFCASSLAGTGNEKLFFGSGTQLSVL.

This chain connects TRBV3-1 (or the pseudogene TRBV3-2) to TRBJ1-5; a weak D match, TRBD1 (5 bases). Trimming cost V 2 bases and J 5 bases, with 13 bases left between them. The CDR3 consists of 15 residues. Germline V gene sequence: CDR1 LGHDT, CDR2 YNNKEL (reference sequence). The CDR3 DNA is TGTGCCAGCAGCCAATCCACATGGGGGTATCAGCCCCAGCATTTT. Translating gives CASSQSTWGYQPQHF.

The gene calls are TRBV5-6 and TRBJ1-4; TRBD1 matches at 11 bases. V was clipped by 0 bases and J by 5 bases; unmatched bases: 3. The CDR3 is 16 residues long. Germline-derived CDR1 and CDR2 are SGHDT and YYEEEE. CDR3 residues: CASSLARDRGNEKLFF. In nucleotides, the CDR3 is TGTGCCAGCAGCTTGGCCCGGGACAGGGGGAATGAAAAACTGTTTTTT. The entire variable domain, with the rest obtained from reference TRBV5-6 and TRBJ1-4, is as follows: DAGVTQSPTHLIKTRGQQVTLRCSPKSGHDTVSWYQQALGQGPQFIFQYYEEEERQRGNFPDRFSGHQFPNYSSELNVNALLLGDSALYLCASSLARDRGNEKLFFGSGTQLSVL.

The chain couples TRBV11-3 to TRBJ2-2; D is unresolved. This CDR3 has 12 residues. Germline-derived CDR1 and CDR2 are SGHNT and YENEEA. V dropped 8 bases and J dropped 6 bases, with 10 bases sitting between them. CDR3 loop: CASGDRSGELFF. CDR3 sequence (DNA): TGTGCCAGCGGGGATCGTTCCGGGGAGCTGTTTTTT.